This T cell receptor beta chain was retrieved from a study of T-cell memory formation after mild COVID-19. Trimming shortened V by 0 bases and J by 3 bases, and 12 bases separated the two germline ends. This CDR3 contains 15 residues. Germline V CDR1 and CDR2: SGHNT, YYREEE (reference sequence). This clonotype was seen more than once but under ten times. TCRdb re-analysed the 5' RACE reads in MiXCR, keeping a single row per CDR3 protein. The data show around 130,000 distinct CDR3 sequences, approximately 15% seen once. The TCR was taken from a young man who had mild COVID-19 (a few samples of this study predate the infection). Cell type and time point are not known. Sequencing was carried out using PBMCs or a T cell subset sorted from them (not recorded which). The J gene is TRBJ1-1, the V gene TRBV5-4; tentatively, D is TRBD1 (6 bases). Here the CDR3 DNA reads TGTGCCAGCAGCTTGGTGGGGGGGCTCTACACTGAAGCTTTCTTT. This encodes CASSLVGGLYTEAFF.